The rows below give T cell receptor beta chains drawn from one sample of a study of neurological immune-mediated disorders. One entry per CDR3 protein results from TCRdb running MiXCR on the 5' RACE reads. The profile shows tens of thousands of distinct CDR3 sequences, over 5.5% of them singletons. Sequences were obtained from PBMCs. These receptor sequences come from a woman aged 40 to 50 in good health. Each CDR3 is given with its conserved first and last residue. Each record gives: J gene, V gene, CDR3 protein.

J: TRBJ2-3
V: TRBV7-6
CDR3: CASSLETRADTQYF

J: TRBJ2-3
V: TRBV29-1
CDR3: CSVEDQTLVNTQYF

J: TRBJ2-2
V: TRBV5-1
CDR3: CASSLARMRGTGELFF

J: TRBJ2-7
V: TRBV5-1
CDR3: CASRVRDGNYEQYF

J: TRBJ2-2
V: TRBV28
CDR3: CASSSSIGELFF

J: TRBJ2-6
V: TRBV20-1
CDR3: CSAPPLLSGANVLTF

J: TRBJ1-3
V: TRBV6-5
CDR3: CASSLRGLSGNTIYF

J: TRBJ2-7
V: TRBV6-6
CDR3: CASSWTGEQYF

J: TRBJ2-7
V: TRBV7-8
CDR3: CASSLSQREIDEQYF

J: TRBJ1-2
V: TRBV28
CDR3: CASSSPGTGGDYGYTF

J: TRBJ2-1
V: TRBV15
CDR3: CATSRDSTYNEQFF

J: TRBJ2-5
V: TRBV20-1
CDR3: CSARDGGGQETQYF

J: TRBJ1-1
V: TRBV5-1
CDR3: CASSYTGGTEAFF

J: TRBJ2-7
V: TRBV7-2
CDR3: CASSFVPLAGPTYEQYF

J: TRBJ2-7
V: TRBV5-6
CDR3: CASGLYEQYF

J: TRBJ2-1
V: TRBV20-1
CDR3: CSARTTRGANEQFF

J: TRBJ2-2
V: TRBV5-1
CDR3: CASSLSGERSSGELFF

J: TRBJ2-1
V: TRBV5-6
CDR3: CASSFRTSGVYNEQFF

J: TRBJ2-3
V: TRBV18
CDR3: CASSPLAESADTQYF

J: TRBJ2-1
V: TRBV6-1
CDR3: CASRVAGGPSNEQFF

J: TRBJ2-7
V: TRBV20-1
CDR3: CSARVLAGGQDFYEQYF

J: TRBJ2-7
V: TRBV9
CDR3: CASSVERGQLHF

J: TRBJ2-7
V: TRBV5-4
CDR3: CASSFPGKAYEQYF

J: TRBJ2-7
V: TRBV7-6
CDR3: CASSLDRGPYEQYF

J: TRBJ2-1
V: TRBV7-2
CDR3: CASSLAGLAGARFF

J: TRBJ1-3
V: TRBV5-1
CDR3: CASSLAHRGLGSGNTIYF

J: TRBJ2-7
V: TRBV5-1
CDR3: CASSLGGETYEQYF

J: TRBJ2-1
V: TRBV20-1
CDR3: CSAPLYPGGEQFF

J: TRBJ2-7
V: TRBV4-2
CDR3: CASSSSGSLYEQYF

J: TRBJ2-1
V: TRBV7-2
CDR3: CASSPMNEQFF

J: TRBJ1-5
V: TRBV20-1
CDR3: CSAIQGAGGPQHF

J: TRBJ2-3
V: TRBV20-1
CDR3: CSAPRLAVSTDTQYF

J: TRBJ1-1
V: TRBV7-8
CDR3: CASSLRQNTEAFF

J: TRBJ2-3
V: TRBV28
CDR3: CASNPQGLAGGSTDTQYF

J: TRBJ2-1
V: TRBV6-6
CDR3: CASSYSAGGAYNEQFF

J: TRBJ2-3
V: TRBV12-3/TRBV12-4
CDR3: CASSFGGQPTDTQYF

J: TRBJ2-3
V: TRBV6-6
CDR3: CASSYASSGTNTQYF

J: TRBJ2-5
V: TRBV7-2
CDR3: CASSLAPGRGRWEGETQYF

J: TRBJ2-1
V: TRBV7-9
CDR3: CASSPIQQFF

J: TRBJ1-1
V: TRBV11-3
CDR3: CASSSGLANTEAFF

J: TRBJ2-5
V: TRBV28
CDR3: CASTLLVGPQETQYF

J: TRBJ1-1
V: TRBV20-1
CDR3: CSARLAVTEAFF